The 24 T cell receptor beta chains below all came from one sample that was sequenced in a study of T-cell memory formation after mild COVID-19. TCRdb re-analysed the 5' RACE reads in MiXCR, keeping a single row per CDR3 protein. This sample has approximately 260,000 distinct CDR3 sequences, with roughly 15% found just once. Specimen: PBMCs or a T cell subset sorted from them (not recorded which). All receptors come from a man aged 18 to 30 who had mild COVID-19 (a few samples of this study predate the infection). Cell type and time point are not known.

This clonotype was counted between two and nine times. The chain carries TRBV12-3 or TRBV12-4 and TRBJ2-7; 8 nucleotides match TRBD1. Unmatched junction bases numbered 4, after V lost 6 bases and J lost 3 bases. CDR3 length: 13 amino acids. CDR3 DNA sequence: TGTGCCAGCAGGGACAGGGAGGTCTACGAGCAGTACTTC. It specifies CASRDREVYEQYF.

CDR3: CASSLRLPSGDTQYF. In DNA form, the CDR3 reads TGCGCCAGCAGCCTGCGACTCCCTTCAGGGGATACGCAGTATTTT. The V gene is TRBV5-1, the J gene TRBJ2-3, with a tentative D call TRBD1 (5 bases). The CDR3 spans 15 residues. The V and J ends lost 4 bases and 6 bases respectively, with 18 bases between them. Germline V CDR1 and CDR2: SGHRS, YFSETQ. The full variable domain, in which reference TRBV5-1 and TRBJ2-3 provide the parts outside the CDR3, is KAGVTQTPRYLIKTRGQQVTLSCSPISGHRSVSWYQQTPGQGLQFLFEYFSETQRNKGNFPGRFSGRQFSNSRSEMNVSTLELGDSALYLCASSLRLPSGDTQYFGPGTRLTVL.

The gene calls are TRBV30 and TRBJ1-5; no firm D call. The length of the CDR3 is 11 residues. V lost 3 bases to trimming and J lost 15 bases, with 15 bases between them. Germline V gene sequence: CDR1 GTSNPN, CDR2 SVGIG (reference sequence). The CDR3 DNA follows: TGTGCCTGGAGGCGGAAAAACTTTCTGCATTTT. Amino acid sequence: CAWRRKNFLHF.

Only a few counts were recorded for this clonotype. This chain links TRBV6-2 or TRBV6-3 with TRBJ2-7, with no clear D. The CDR3 covers 12 residues. V lost 8 bases and J 2 bases, leaving 10 bases between the germline ends. The germline V gene encodes CDR1 MNHEY and CDR2 SVGEGT. The CDR3 is CASGAWTYEQYF. As DNA, the CDR3 is TGTGCCAGCGGTGCTTGGACCTACGAGCAGTACTTC.

The genes are TRBV9 and TRBJ1-1; possibly TRBD1 for D (5 bases). The CDR3 has 13 amino acids. V lost 6 bases and J 1 base, leaving 10 bases between the germline ends. Germline CDR1 SGDLS, CDR2 YYNGEE. The DNA for the CDR3 is TGTGCCAGCACTCCGGGACCGAACACTGAAGCTTTCTTT. Translation gives CASTPGPNTEAFF.

This clonotype showed up many times. The rearrangement joins TRBV5-5 to TRBJ1-2; 7 nucleotides line up with TRBD1. Trimming at V came to 4 bases and at J to 2 bases, leaving 5 bases not matched to a gene. Per germline, CDR1 SGHKS and CDR2 YYEKEE (reference sequence). The CDR3 sequence is 14 residues long. The CDR3 nucleotides read TGTGCCAGCAGCCCGGGGGACAGCAACTATGGCTACACCTTC. It yields the protein CASSPGDSNYGYTF.

This clonotype was recorded at least ten times. The genes are TRBV5-1 and TRBJ1-1, with D perhaps matching TRBD1 (6 bases). The germline CDR1 and CDR2 sequences are SGHRS and YFSETQ. The germline V and J ends were trimmed by 7 bases and 5 bases, with 15 bases remaining between them. This CDR3 is built from 13 residues. This CDR3 is CASSRGEMTEAFF. In nucleotides, the CDR3 is TGCGCCAGCTCGAGGGGGGAGATGACTGAAGCTTTCTTT.

V gene TRBV29-1 combines with J gene TRBJ2-3; no clear D gene. This CDR3 has 14 residues. The germline V and J ends were trimmed by 4 bases and 2 bases, with 13 bases remaining between them. Per germline, CDR1 SQVTM and CDR2 ANQGSEA. This CDR3 is CSVGSRLSTDTQYF. CDR3 DNA: TGCAGCGTTGGATCGAGGCTTTCCACAGATACGCAGTATTTT.

By share of the sample, this clonotype is medium-sized. The chain has TRBV29-1 and TRBJ1-2; D not certain. V lost 3 bases, J lost 7 bases, and 12 bases lay in between. The CDR3 sequence is 12 residues long. CDR1 and CDR2 from the germline V gene are SQVTM and ANQGSEA. The CDR3 is CSVDDGMGGYTF. CDR3 nucleotide sequence: TGCAGCGTTGACGACGGAATGGGTGGCTACACCTTC.

This clonotype occurred a few times. J is TRBJ2-5 and V is TRBV3-1; D is uncertain. The CDR3 sequence is 13 residues long. The germline V gene encodes CDR1 LGHDT and CDR2 YNNKEL (reference sequence). V shed 1 base and J shed 3 bases, with 6 bases lying between them. CDR3 in amino acids: CASSQVLEETQYF. CDR3 sequence (DNA): TGTGCCAGCAGCCAAGTACTGGAAGAGACCCAGTACTTC.

This clonotype has at least ten counts. The chain links TRBV5-1 to TRBJ1-1, with a weak D call TRBD1 (5 bases). There are 13 residues in the CDR3. The V end lost 5 bases, the J end lost 1 base, and 9 bases lay between the germline ends. Germline V gene data show CDR1 as SGHRS and CDR2 as YFSETQ. The chain's CDR3 is CASRNTGNTEAFF. The CDR3 nucleotides read TGCGCCAGCAGAAATACAGGGAACACTGAAGCTTTCTTT.

This clonotype was seen ten or more times. The chain combines TRBV7-6 with TRBJ2-5, with TRBD1 identical over 7 bases. The CDR3 contains 14 residues. Germline trimming cut 4 bases from V and 5 bases from J; bases unmatched to any gene: 7. CDR1 is SGHVS, CDR2 FNYEAQ, per germline. The CDR3 DNA sequence: TGTGCCAGCAGCTCGCCGACAGGGACCGAGACCCAGTACTTC. This sequence encodes CASSSPTGTETQYF.

The CDR3 DNA reads TGTGCCAGCAGTTTATCTCCGAGGGCACCAGATACGCAGTATTTT. It yields the protein CASSLSPRAPDTQYF. The chain couples TRBV27 to TRBJ2-3; tentative D call: TRBD2 (5 bases). V lost 0 bases, J lost 4 bases, and 11 bases lay in between. The CDR3 contains 15 residues. Germline V gene lookup returns CDR1 MNHEY and CDR2 SMNVEV (reference sequence).

The chain has TRBV6-1 and TRBJ2-1, with D possibly being TRBD2 (6 bases). CDR3 length: 14 residues. V was trimmed by 8 bases and J by 5 bases, leaving 16 bases between them. The germline V gene encodes CDR1 MNHNS and CDR2 SASEGT. The CDR3 DNA reads as TGTGCCAGCTCATCCCGGGGGACGGACAATGAGCAGTTCTTC. It yields the protein CASSSRGTDNEQFF.

This clonotype was picked up many times. In nucleotides, the CDR3 is TGCAGTGAGCATGGGGATGGCAAAAACATTCAGTACTTC. The encoded protein is CSEHGDGKNIQYF. This chain uses TRBV20-1 with TRBJ2-4, with D uncertain. The CDR3 runs 13 residues. Germline values: CDR1 DFQATT, CDR2 SNEGSKA (reference sequence). Trimming shortened V by 7 bases and J by 3 bases, and 13 bases separated the two germline ends.

This clonotype was found a few times. This rearrangement joins TRBV6-5 to TRBJ1-1; no reliable D call. Trimming cost V 2 bases and J 1 base, with 11 bases left between them. Looked up from germline, CDR1 is MNHEY and CDR2 is SVGAGI. The CDR3 spans 15 residues. The CDR3 region is CASSYLGQTNTEAFF. The CDR3 region has the DNA TGTGCCAGCAGTTACCTAGGGCAGACGAACACTGAAGCTTTCTTT.

The V and J genes are TRBV29-1 and TRBJ1-2; 9 positions agree with TRBD1. The CDR3 runs to 12 residues. The trim removed 7 bases at V and 3 bases at J, leaving 3 bases unmatched. Germline values: CDR1 SQVTM, CDR2 ANQGSEA. The CDR3 coding sequence is TGCAGCGACCGGACAGGGGACTATGGCTACACCTTC. As protein: CSDRTGDYGYTF. Variable domain in full (rest from reference TRBV29-1 and TRBJ1-2): SAVISQKPSRDICQRGTSLTIQCQVDSQVTMMFWYRQQPGQSLTLIATANQGSEATYESGFVIDKFPISRPNLTFSTLTVSNMSPEDSSIYLCSDRTGDYGYTFGSGTRLTVV.

This clonotype was found a few times. The chain couples TRBV10-3 to TRBJ2-3; unclear D gene. This CDR3 has 15 amino acids. CDR1 is ENHRY and CDR2 is SYGVKD in the germline V gene. V gave up 0 bases and J gave up 3 bases, with 10 bases separating them. CDR3 sequence (DNA): TGTGCCATCAGTGAGTCGAGTGGCCAAACAGATACGCAGTATTTT. Translation: CAISESSGQTDTQYF.

The sample holds many counts of this clonotype. The genes are TRBV1 and TRBJ2-3; the tabulated D call, TRBD2, remains unverified against the DNA. TRBV1 represents a pseudogene. CDR3 size: 17 residues. The CDR3 DNA follows: TGCACCAGCAGCGTAGGGACTAGCGGGGGGCAGACAGATACGCAGTATTTT. Its translation is CTSSVGTSGGQTDTQYF.

This clonotype has a count of ten or more. The chain couples TRBV6-2 or TRBV6-3 to TRBJ1-5; no clear D. This CDR3 region has 14 residues. Trimming shortened V by 5 bases and J by 6 bases, and 14 bases separated the two germline ends. The V gene's germline CDR1 is MNHEY and CDR2 SVGEGT. DNA of the CDR3: TGTGCCAGCAGTCGAAGAAGGACGGTTCAGCCCCAGCATTTT. Translated: CASSRRRTVQPQHF.

There are many counts of this clonotype. V gene TRBV5-1 combines with J gene TRBJ2-3, with D tentatively TRBD1 (6 bases). V gave up 5 bases and J gave up 4 bases, with 17 bases separating them. The germline V gene has CDR1 SGHRS and CDR2 YFSETQ. CDR3 length equals 15 residues. The CDR3 DNA is TGCGCCAGCAGGTCGCCCCGGACAGTAGCAGATACGCAGTATTTT. The encoded protein is CASRSPRTVADTQYF.

This sequence joins TRBV4-3 and TRBJ1-6; 11 positions agree with TRBD1. This CDR3 is built from 18 residues. CDR1 LGHNA and CDR2 YSLEER come from the germline V gene. Trimming took 0 bases from V and 10 from J; bases not matched to a gene: 11. The CDR3 sequence: CASSQEIGSGTGGSPLHF. The CDR3 nucleotides are TGCGCCAGCAGCCAAGAGATCGGCTCCGGGACAGGGGGATCACCCCTCCACTTT.

Turning to this clonotype: Without the conserved terminal phenylalanine or tryptophan, this CDR3 likely stems from a read error. It is unclear where the CDR3 begins or ends on the DNA, so no DNA is shown, and the CDR3 is as TCRdb lists it. The V and J genes are TRBV4-2 and TRBJ2-5; TRBD1, the table's D call, was not compared with the DNA. The CDR3 extends over 14 residues, inclusive of both ends. CDR1 is LGHNA and CDR2 is YNFKEQ in the germline V gene. CDR3 in amino acids: CASSPPDPSKALEY.

This clonotype was seen only a few times. The rearrangement uses TRBV14 and TRBJ2-2; D is undetermined. The CDR3 is 14 residues long. The V and J ends lost 3 bases and 0 bases respectively, with 5 bases between them. The germline CDR1 and CDR2 sequences are SGHDN and FVKESK. CDR3 sequence (DNA): TGTGCCAGCAGCCACAACGCGAACACCGGGGAGCTGTTTTTT. Protein: CASSHNANTGELFF.